The 24 T cell receptor beta chains below come from one sample, sequenced in a study of T cells after yellow fever vaccination. MiXCR was run by TCRdb on the 5' RACE reads, yielding one entry per CDR3 protein. The table records under 400,000 distinct CDR3 sequences, around 13% of them present only once. Sequences were derived from CD4+ T cells sorted from PBMCs, sampled 15 days after the yellow fever booster vaccination. Receptor source: a young man who received the YFV17D yellow fever vaccine.

This clonotype was picked up many times. The rearrangement uses TRBV6-6 and TRBJ1-6, with 8 positions matching TRBD1. CDR3 length: 15 residues. Germline V gene data show CDR1 as MNHNY and CDR2 as SVGAGI (reference sequence). V was pared by 5 bases and J by 10 bases, with 10 bases of the junction left unmatched. The CDR3 DNA reads as TGTGCCAGCAGTCAGTCCCGGGACAGGAACTCACCCCTCCACTTT. It yields the protein CASSQSRDRNSPLHF.

This clonotype was observed a few times. The chain couples TRBV20-1 to TRBJ1-5; D not certain. Germline loops: CDR1 DFQATT, CDR2 SNEGSKA (reference sequence). This CDR3 has 14 residues. The germline V and J ends were trimmed by 1 base and 7 bases, with 14 bases remaining between them. For the CDR3, the DNA is TGCAGTGCTAGAGGAGCGGGGTCGGGGCAGCCCCAGCATTTT. It codes for CSARGAGSGQPQHF.

The CDR3 region is CASMQATVSPLHF. The DNA for the CDR3 is TGTGCCAGCATGCAGGCTACCGTTTCACCCCTCCACTTT. V usage is TRBV6-5 and J usage is TRBJ1-6; D is undetermined. Per germline, CDR1 MNHEY and CDR2 SVGAGI. The V and J ends lost 7 bases and 9 bases respectively, with 13 bases between them. The CDR3 extends over 13 amino acids.

This clonotype occurred many times. This sequence joins TRBV3-1 and TRBJ2-2; 9 positions agree with TRBD2. CDR3 size: 16 residues. J lost 6 bases, V lost 4 bases, and 9 bases had no gene match. Germline CDR1 reads LGHDT; CDR2 reads YNNKEL (reference sequence). CDR3 region: CASSRLGLANAGELFF. The CDR3 DNA follows: TGTGCCAGCAGCCGACTGGGACTAGCAAACGCCGGGGAGCTGTTTTTT.

The V gene is TRBV12-3 or TRBV12-4, the J gene TRBJ1-5; 7 bases are a match to TRBD1. The CDR3 consists of 14 residues. J lost 0 bases, V lost 6 bases, and 2 bases had no gene match. In nucleotides, the CDR3 is TGTGCCAGCAGGGGGACAGATAGCAATCAGCCCCAGCATTTT. As protein: CASRGTDSNQPQHF.

J is TRBJ2-3 and V is TRBV18; tentatively, D is TRBD1 (5 bases). V was trimmed by 0 bases and J by 2 bases, leaving 12 bases between them. CDR3 size: 16 residues. Germline-derived CDR1 and CDR2 are KGHSH and LQKENI. The chain's CDR3 is CASSPPQGRATDTQYF. In nucleotides, the CDR3 is TGTGCCAGCTCACCACCCCAGGGAAGGGCCACAGATACGCAGTATTTT.

This clonotype was recorded at least ten times. The CDR3 loop is CASSLEGEQYF. Here the CDR3 DNA reads TGCGCCAGCAGCCTTGAGGGGGAGCAGTACTTC. The chain recombines TRBV4-1 with TRBJ2-7; D may match TRBD1 or TRBD2 (5 bases each). The CDR3 length is 11 residues. Germline V gene data show CDR1 as MGHRA and CDR2 as YSYEKL. V was trimmed by 4 bases and J by 7 bases, leaving 8 bases between them.

The DNA for the CDR3 is TGTGCCAGCAGCTCACAGGGGGCGACCGAGCAGTACTTC. This encodes CASSSQGATEQYF. V and J are TRBV5-4 and TRBJ2-7; TRBD1 aligns across 9 bases. This CDR3 has 13 residues. Germline V gene sequence: CDR1 SGHNT, CDR2 YYREEE (reference sequence). V lost 3 bases to trimming and J lost 6 bases; unmatched junction nucleotides: 4.

This clonotype has just a few counts. CDR3 coding DNA: TGTGCCAGCAGCTTCGGGCTAGCGGGGGATCTCGAGCAGTACGTC. Translation gives CASSFGLAGDLEQYV. The chain couples TRBV7-9 to TRBJ2-7, with 10 bases matching TRBD2. The germline V gene has CDR1 SEHNR and CDR2 FQNEAQ (reference sequence). The CDR3 covers 15 residues. Trimming cost V 3 bases and J 6 bases; bases outside gene matches: 8.

The genes are TRBV27 and TRBJ1-1; the D gene is possibly TRBD1 (5 bases). The CDR3 length is 14 residues. V shed 5 bases and J shed 0 bases, with 10 bases lying between them. CDR1 and CDR2 (germline): MNHEY, SMNVEV (reference sequence). The CDR3 DNA sequence: TGTGCCAGCAGTCCCGGGACGATGAACACTGAAGCTTTCTTT. Translated, it gives CASSPGTMNTEAFF.

In its sample, this clonotype was seen a few times. The chain combines TRBV5-1 with TRBJ1-5; TRBD1 is a possible D gene (5 bases). The V end lost 4 bases, the J end lost 5 bases, and 22 bases lay between the germline ends. The CDR3 spans 17 residues. Per germline, CDR1 SGHRS and CDR2 YFSETQ. The DNA of the CDR3 is TGCGCCAGCAGCCCCGGGACCAGGGAATTAGGTGATCAGCCCCAGCATTTT. This encodes CASSPGTRELGDQPQHF.

This clonotype was observed a few times. The genes are TRBV20-1 and TRBJ2-7; D might be TRBD1 (6 bases). The germline V and J ends were trimmed by 0 bases and 0 bases, with 9 bases remaining between them. CDR1 and CDR2 (germline): DFQATT, SNEGSKA (reference sequence). The CDR3 spans 14 residues. In nucleotides, the CDR3 is TGCAGTGCTAGAGAAGAACAGGGCTCCTACGAGCAGTACGTC. It encodes CSAREEQGSYEQYV.

This clonotype appeared a few times. The V and J genes are TRBV23-1 and TRBJ2-7; TRBD2 matches 8 bases. TRBV23-1 is treated as an ORF (open reading frame) with a function not yet certain. Trimming removed 9 bases from V and 2 bases from J; junction bases left unmatched: 9. The CDR3 extends over 14 amino acids. Here the CDR3 reads CARWERGTTYEQYF. The CDR3, as DNA: TGCGCCAGGTGGGAGCGGGGGACCACCTACGAGCAGTACTTC.

This clonotype was picked up a small number of times. This chain uses TRBV7-9 with TRBJ1-4, with 8 bases lining up with TRBD1. Germline V gene data show CDR1 as SEHNR and CDR2 as FQNEAQ (reference sequence). The CDR3 loop spans 14 amino acids. The J segment lost 7 bases and the V segment lost 3 bases, leaving 4 bases of the junction unmatched. The CDR3 nucleotides are TGTGCCAGCAGCTTGGGACAGGAGCGTGAAAAACTGTTTTTT. This translates into CASSLGQEREKLFF.

The rearrangement uses TRBV4-3 and TRBJ1-2; no definite D call. The CDR3 contains 15 residues. V shed 0 bases and J shed 0 bases, with 8 bases lying between them. The germline gives CDR1 LGHNA, CDR2 YSLEER. The CDR3 spells CASSQEFQANYGYTF. The CDR3 region has the DNA TGCGCCAGCAGCCAAGAGTTCCAGGCTAACTATGGCTACACCTTC.

This chain links TRBV7-9 with TRBJ1-6; D unclear. Germline V CDR1 and CDR2: SEHNR, FQNEAQ (reference sequence). V was cut by 5 bases and J by 11 bases, with 13 bases left in between. This CDR3 has 13 residues. CDR3 amino acids: CASSALRVAPLHF. CDR3 coding DNA: TGTGCCAGCAGCGCCCTTCGGGTGGCACCCCTCCACTTT.

In this sample, this clonotype turned up a few times. The V and J genes are TRBV20-1 and TRBJ2-1; D call uncertain. V was cut by 5 bases and J by 8 bases, with 13 bases left in between. Germline V CDR1 and CDR2: DFQATT, SNEGSKA (reference sequence). The CDR3 loop spans 12 amino acids. This CDR3 is CSALQGGDEQFF. CDR3 DNA: TGCAGTGCTCTGCAAGGTGGGGATGAGCAGTTCTTC.

The chain joins TRBV10-1 to TRBJ2-3; D may match TRBD1 or TRBD2 (5 bases each). The CDR3 totals 14 residues. Trimming removed 4 bases from V and 3 bases from J, with 11 bases in between. Germline CDR1 and CDR2: WNHNN and SYGVQD (reference sequence). CDR3 DNA sequence: TGCGCCAGCAGTGCCGGGACCGTAACAGATACGCAGTATTTT. Its translation is CASSAGTVTDTQYF.

This rearrangement joins TRBV29-1 to TRBJ1-3, with TRBD1 as a possible D gene (5 bases). Germline values: CDR1 SQVTM, CDR2 ANQGSEA. V was trimmed by 4 bases and J by 0 bases, leaving 13 bases between them. The CDR3 covers 15 residues. The CDR3 nucleotides are TGCAGCGTTGTCCCCGGGACCGGCTCTGGAAACACCATATATTTT. This encodes CSVVPGTGSGNTIYF.

This clonotype was detected many times. The CDR3 nucleotides are TGTGCCAGCAGCTTAGCAGGGGGTCCCTACGAGCAGTACTTC. Its translation: CASSLAGGPYEQYF. This chain links TRBV7-2 with TRBJ2-7; the D gene is possibly TRBD1 (6 bases). Germline-derived CDR1 and CDR2 are SGHTA and FQGNSA. The ends were cut back, 0 bases at V and 2 bases at J, with 8 bases in the middle. The CDR3 has 14 residues.

This clonotype occurred a few times. The CDR3 loop is CASSSTPQAYYGYTF. CDR3 sequence (DNA): TGTGCCAGCAGTTCAACACCCCAAGCTTACTATGGCTACACCTTC. V is TRBV27 and J is TRBJ1-2, with D unclear. The CDR3 totals 15 residues. Trimming pared 4 bases from V and 3 bases from J, leaving 15 bases between. Looked up from germline, CDR1 is MNHEY and CDR2 is SMNVEV (reference sequence).

The V and J genes are TRBV5-1 and TRBJ1-1, with D maybe TRBD1 (5 bases). From germline, CDR1 is SGHRS and CDR2 YFSETQ. The CDR3 length is 14 residues. V shed 3 bases and J shed 1 base, with 10 bases lying between them. The CDR3 region is CASSWDGGNTEAFF. CDR3 nucleotide sequence: TGCGCCAGCAGCTGGGACGGGGGGAACACTGAAGCTTTCTTT.

This clonotype was observed at least ten times. The chain uses TRBV9 and TRBJ2-7; D unresolved. Germline CDR1 SGDLS, CDR2 YYNGEE. The ends were cut back, 3 bases at V and 4 bases at J, with 8 bases in the middle. The length of the CDR3 is 12 residues. The CDR3 here is CASSGLLYEQYF. The CDR3 nucleotides are TGTGCCAGCAGCGGCCTCCTTTACGAGCAGTACTTC.

The chain uses TRBV18 and TRBJ2-2; no reliable D call. V was trimmed by 5 bases and J by 3 bases, leaving 10 bases between them. Germline CDR1 is KGHSH and CDR2 is LQKENI. CDR3 length: 14 amino acids. The DNA of the CDR3 is TGTGCCAGCTCATTTCCCACAGACACCGGGGAGCTGTTTTTT. Its translation is CASSFPTDTGELFF. The whole variable domain, remainder taken from reference TRBV18 and TRBJ2-2, is NAGVMQNPRHLVRRRGQEARLRCSPMKGHSHVYWYRQLPEEGLKFMVYLQKENIIDESGMPKERFSAEFPKEGPSILRIQQVVRGDSAAYFCASSFPTDTGELFFGEGSRLTVL.